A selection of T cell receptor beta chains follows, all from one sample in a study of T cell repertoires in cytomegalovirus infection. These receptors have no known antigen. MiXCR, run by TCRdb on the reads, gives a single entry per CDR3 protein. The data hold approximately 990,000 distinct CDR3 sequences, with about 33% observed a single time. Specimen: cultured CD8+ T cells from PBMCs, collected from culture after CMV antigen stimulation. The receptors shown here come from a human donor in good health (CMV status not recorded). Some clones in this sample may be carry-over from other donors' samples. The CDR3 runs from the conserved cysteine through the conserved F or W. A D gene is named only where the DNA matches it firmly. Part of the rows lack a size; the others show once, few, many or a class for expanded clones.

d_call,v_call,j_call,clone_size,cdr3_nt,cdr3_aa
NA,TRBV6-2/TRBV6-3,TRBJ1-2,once,TGTGCCAGCATAGGACAGAGTCCACGTAACTATGGCTACACCTTC,CASIGQSPRNYGYTF
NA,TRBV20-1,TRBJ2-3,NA,TGCAGTGCTAGAGATCGTGGGCCCCGGCCAGATACGCAGTATTTT,CSARDRGPRPDTQYF
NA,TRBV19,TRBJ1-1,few,TGTGCCAGTAGTATAAAGGGGCACACTGAAGCTTTCTTT,CASSIKGHTEAFF
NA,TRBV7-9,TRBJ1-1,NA,TGTGCCAGCAGCTCCCCCGGGGCACTTATCAACACTGAAGCTTTCTTT,CASSSPGALINTEAFF
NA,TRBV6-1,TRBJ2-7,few,TGTGCCAGCAGCCAGGACAGCTCAAGCTACTACGAGCAGTACTTC,CASSQDSSSYYEQYF
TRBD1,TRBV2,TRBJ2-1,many,TGTGCCAGCAGTCCGGGACAGGGGGAGCAGTTCTTC,CASSPGQGEQFF
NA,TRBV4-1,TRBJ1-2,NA,TGCGCCAGCAGCCAAGATAGGCTCCAGAACTATGGCTACACCTTC,CASSQDRLQNYGYTF
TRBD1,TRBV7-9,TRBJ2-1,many,TGTGCCAGCAGCCTCCGGGGAGGACAGGGTTGGCCCAATGAGCAGTTCTTC,CASSLRGGQGWPNEQFF
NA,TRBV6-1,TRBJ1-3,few,TGTGCCAGCAGCATAGGGACGGGTGCTGGAAACACCATATATTTT,CASSIGTGAGNTIYF
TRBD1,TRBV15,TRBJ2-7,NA,TGTGCCACCAGCGCCGGACAGGGGGCCTACGAGCAGTACTTC,CATSAGQGAYEQYF
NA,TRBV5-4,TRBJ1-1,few,TGTGCCAGCAGCTTGGTAGGGGGGACTTGGGCTGAAGCTTTCTTT,CASSLVGGTWAEAFF
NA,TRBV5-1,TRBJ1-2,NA,TGCGCCAGCAGCTTACAGGGTCGGCACTATGGCTACACCTTC,CASSLQGRHYGYTF
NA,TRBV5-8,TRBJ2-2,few,TGTGCCAGCAGCCACGAGAGGGTCAACACCGGGGAGCTGTTTTTT,CASSHERVNTGELFF
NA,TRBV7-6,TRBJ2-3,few,TGTGCCAGCAGCCGGGAGTTCGGGACTGCCACAGATACGCAGTATTTT,CASSREFGTATDTQYF
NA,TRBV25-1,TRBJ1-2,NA,TGTGCCAGCAGCGCCCCCGTGAAGGGGGTCTATGGCTACACCTTC,CASSAPVKGVYGYTF
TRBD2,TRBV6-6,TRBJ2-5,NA,TGTGCCAACACCCACCATCAGGGAGGGGAGACCCAGTACTTC,CANTHHQGGETQYF
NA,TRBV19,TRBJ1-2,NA,TGTGCCAGTAGGCATACAGGGCTTTCTAACTATGGCTACACCTTC,CASRHTGLSNYGYTF
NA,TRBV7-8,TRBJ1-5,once,TGTGCCAGCAGCTTAGCTGATTGGGACGGATATAGCAATCAGCCCCAGCATTTT,CASSLADWDGYSNQPQHF
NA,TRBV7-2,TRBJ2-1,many,TGTGCCAGCAGCTTACCGGGGACCGATGAGCAGTTCTTC,CASSLPGTDEQFF
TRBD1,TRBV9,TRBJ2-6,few,TGTGCCAGCAGCGCCCCAGACAGGGCTGGGGCCAACGTCCTGACTTTC,CASSAPDRAGANVLTF
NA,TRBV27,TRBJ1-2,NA,TGTGCCAGCGCGGGAGTTCATGGCTACACCTTC,CASAGVHGYTF
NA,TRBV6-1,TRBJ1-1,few,TGTGCCAGCAGTGAAGTGGCAGGGCGGGGGACTGAAGCTTTCTTT,CASSEVAGRGTEAFF
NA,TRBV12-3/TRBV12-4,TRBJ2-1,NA,TGTGCCAGCAGTGATGGGGGGCCCGCATCGGACAATGAGCAGTTCTTC,CASSDGGPASDNEQFF
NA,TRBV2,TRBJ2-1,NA,TGTGCCGGGATCACCCGCTCTCAAAGGCGTTCCTACAATGAGCAGTTCTTC,CAGITRSQRRSYNEQFF
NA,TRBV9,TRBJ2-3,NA,TGTGCCAGCCAAACGGCAGGAACGCAGTATTTT,CASQTAGTQYF
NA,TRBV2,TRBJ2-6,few,TGTGCCAGCAGTGTTGTCAGGGGAGGTACGGGGGCCAACGTCCTGACTTTC,CASSVVRGGTGANVLTF